This T cell receptor (beta chain) was documented in a study of blood T cell repertoires in COVID-19. Study in general: Spain, Italy and the United States supplied samples that represented acute and convalescent COVID-19. T cells, B-cell-depleted T cells, or PBMCs supplied cDNA or gDNA.

Per the authors' pipeline: Quantification of nucleated cells was approximated via reference gene primer amplification. The method was immunoSEQ multiplex PCR; TCRdb's version includes in-frame clones alone and lacks a portion of them. The V and J calls and clone size were taken over from that table, and D and trimming were inferred from the DNA. The sample contains under 450,000 clones, approximately 90% of which appear only once. This clone appeared a single time. Germline V gene data show CDR1 as SQVTM and CDR2 as ANQGSEA. The CDR3 totals 13 residues. Trimming removed 2 bases from V and 2 bases from J, with 10 bases in between. Allocation to cohorts depended on clinical history reported by the participants.

The rearrangement uses TRBV29-1 and TRBJ2-7, with D tentatively TRBD2 (6 bases). The sequenced sample consisted of PBMCs or T cells enriched from blood (not recorded which). The sequence was collected from a woman aged 40 to 55 who had been exposed to COVID-19. CDR3 protein: CSVETGVAYEQYF. CDR3 nucleotide sequence: TGCAGCGTTGAAACGGGAGTGGCCTACGAGCAGTACTTC.